This TCR beta chain was obtained from a study of T cell responses to AZD1222 COVID-19 vaccine (dated by TCRdb to the early 2020s). In terms of the full investigation: AZD1222 recipients whose second dose came at about 4 weeks and those whose second dose came at about 12 weeks were combined into one group, since spike-specific TCR depth and breadth did not differ between the two schedules. Trial participants were enrolled by age into subgroups of 18-55, 56-69 and 70-plus years, and around 150, 28 and 57 TCR-sequenced participants, respectively, were included in these subgroups. TCR sequencing was performed for roughly 250 trial participants, of whom 207 were given two doses of AZD1222 and approximately 25 were given two doses of MenACWY control vaccine.

The CDR3 regions of human TCRbeta chains were subjected to immunosequencing. Per the source publication's procedure: Repertoire TCRs were checked for matches against a reference library of SARS-CoV-2-specific TCRs that had been generated using the MIRA antigen-specificity platform. Breadth was defined as the fraction of unique TCRs that were SARS-CoV-2-associated. Depth was defined as the fraction of total T cells that were SARS-CoV-2-associated. Using the MIRA data, every spike-specific TCR was mapped to the spike region that the TCR reacted to and assigned to either a CD4 or a CD8 class. Log10-transformed breadth and depth values were compared by one-way ANOVA with Sidak's multiple comparisons tests. This is the immuneACCESS table as TCRdb keeps it, with only in-frame sequences that have V and J called. A part of the clones is gone; compared with another copy, unresolved V genes explain less than half, and the rest is unexplained. The D gene and trimming were derived from the DNA, and the V and J assignments and clone size from that table. The sample includes 95,000 to 100,000 clones, with more than 75% observed a single time. The ten largest make up approximately 16% of the sample.

This specimen's time point label, interpreted: baseline before first vaccination. The vaccinee samples were drawn from two UK trials, COV001 and COV002, one of which was a single-blind randomized controlled phase 2/3 trial testing AZD1222 (ChAdOx1 nCoV-19) in healthy adults. For TCRbeta chain sequencing, PBMC samples were collected from trial participants at day 0 and at day 28 after the second dose. As regards this clone: The specificity of this receptor is unknown. No qualities accompany the bases; no much larger clone lies one base away.

The paper as a whole reports these results and caveats: Reportedly, almost half of the unique spike-specific TCRs recognized epitopes lying outside the regions that are mutated in the B.1.351 and B.1.1.7 variants. Vaccine-associated CD4 TCRs spanned the whole spike protein, with dominant responses in regions 160-218 and 743-854. Only five or six AZD1222 recipients were SARS-CoV-2 seropositive at baseline, limiting conclusions about previously exposed vaccinees. After two AZD1222 doses, both the breadth and the depth of spike-specific TCRs were significantly higher than at day 0 and than in MenACWY recipients. Participants were mostly white British and included more females than males, and it was suggested by the authors that clonal diversity may have been underestimated. In the small 56-69-year group, the increase in depth fell short of significance, most likely because of low power. Because no day 14 peak-response samples were available, repertoires were characterized only after the peak T cell response.

Its CDR3 holds 12 amino acids, cysteine through phenylalanine. The read is trimmed to its CDR3 DNA, 36 bases read in frame from base 1. CDR1 MNHEY and CDR2 SVGAGI were looked up in the germline V gene. A distance of 12 bases separates the germline ends of V and J, which lose 8 bases and 5 bases respectively. The sequences come from peripheral blood, collected on day 0 of AZD1222 vaccination. The receptor was isolated from an adult in good health. This sequence uses TRBV6-5 and TRBJ1-1; the D segment could be TRBD1, given 5 matching bases. The sequenced DNA is TGTGCCAGCGGCAGGGTCGAGACTGAAGCTTTCTTT. The translation is CASGRVETEAFF.